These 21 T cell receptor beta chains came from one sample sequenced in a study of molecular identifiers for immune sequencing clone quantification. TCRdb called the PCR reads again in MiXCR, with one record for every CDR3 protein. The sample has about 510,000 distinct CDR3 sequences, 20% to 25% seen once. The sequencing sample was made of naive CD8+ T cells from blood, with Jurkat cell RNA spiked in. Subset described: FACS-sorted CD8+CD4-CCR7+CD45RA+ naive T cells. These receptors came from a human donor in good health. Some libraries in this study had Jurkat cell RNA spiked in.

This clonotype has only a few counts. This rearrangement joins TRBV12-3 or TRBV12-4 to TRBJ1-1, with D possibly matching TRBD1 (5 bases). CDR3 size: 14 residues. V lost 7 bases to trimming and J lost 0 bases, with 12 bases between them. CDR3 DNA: TGTGCCAGCACCTTAGACAGCATGAACACTGAAGCTTTCTTT. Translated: CASTLDSMNTEAFF.

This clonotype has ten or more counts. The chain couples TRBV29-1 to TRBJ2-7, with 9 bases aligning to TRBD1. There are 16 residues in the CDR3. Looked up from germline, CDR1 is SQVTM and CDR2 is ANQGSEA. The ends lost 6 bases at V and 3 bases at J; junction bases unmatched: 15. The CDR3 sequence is CSVVWTGTGTHYEQYF. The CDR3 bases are TGCAGCGTCGTATGGACCGGGACAGGGACGCACTACGAGCAGTACTTC.

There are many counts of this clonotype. CDR3 bases: TGCAGCGTTGATTCCAACACTGAAGCTTTCTTT. Translation: CSVDSNTEAFF. The rearrangement uses TRBV29-1 and TRBJ1-1; D is uncertain. Germline assignment: CDR1 SQVTM and CDR2 ANQGSEA. CDR3 length: 11 residues. The V and J ends lost 3 bases and 2 bases respectively, with 4 bases between them.

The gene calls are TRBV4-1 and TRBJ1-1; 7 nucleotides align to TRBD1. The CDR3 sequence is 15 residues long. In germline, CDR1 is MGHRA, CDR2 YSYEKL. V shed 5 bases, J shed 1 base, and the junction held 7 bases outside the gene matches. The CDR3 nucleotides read TGCGCCAGCAGCGACCGACAGGGCCCGAACACTGAAGCTTTCTTT. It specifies CASSDRQGPNTEAFF.

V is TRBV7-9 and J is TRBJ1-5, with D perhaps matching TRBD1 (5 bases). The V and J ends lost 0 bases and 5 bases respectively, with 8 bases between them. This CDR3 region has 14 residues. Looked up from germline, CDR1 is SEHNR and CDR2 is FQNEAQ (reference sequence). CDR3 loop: CASSLARDDQPQHF. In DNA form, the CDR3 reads TGTGCCAGCAGCTTAGCGCGGGACGATCAGCCCCAGCATTTT.

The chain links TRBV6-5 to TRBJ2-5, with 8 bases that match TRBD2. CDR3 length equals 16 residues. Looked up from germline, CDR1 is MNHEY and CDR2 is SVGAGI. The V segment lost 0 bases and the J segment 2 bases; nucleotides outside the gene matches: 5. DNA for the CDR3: TGTGCCAGCAGTTACTCACTAGCGGCCTTACAAGAGACCCAGTACTTC. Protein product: CASSYSLAALQETQYF.

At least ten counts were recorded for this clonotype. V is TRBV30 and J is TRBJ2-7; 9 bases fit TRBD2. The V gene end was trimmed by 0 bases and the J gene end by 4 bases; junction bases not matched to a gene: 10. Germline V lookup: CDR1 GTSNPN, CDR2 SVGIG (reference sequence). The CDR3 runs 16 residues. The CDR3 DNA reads TGTGCCTGGAGTGTACTCCCGGGACTAGCAGGATACGAGCAGTACTTC. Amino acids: CAWSVLPGLAGYEQYF.

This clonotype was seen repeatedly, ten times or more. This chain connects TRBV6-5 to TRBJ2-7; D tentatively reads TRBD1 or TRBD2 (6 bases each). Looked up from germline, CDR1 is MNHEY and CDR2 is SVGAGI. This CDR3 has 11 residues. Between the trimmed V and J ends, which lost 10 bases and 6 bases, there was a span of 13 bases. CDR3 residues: CATSRGREQYF. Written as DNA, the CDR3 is TGTGCCACCTCCCGGGGGCGCGAGCAGTACTTC.

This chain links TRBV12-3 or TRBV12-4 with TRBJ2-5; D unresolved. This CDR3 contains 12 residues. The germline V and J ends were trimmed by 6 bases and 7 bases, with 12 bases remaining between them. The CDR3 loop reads CASSSPPGTQYF. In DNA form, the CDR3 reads TGTGCCAGCAGCTCCCCTCCAGGGACCCAGTACTTC.

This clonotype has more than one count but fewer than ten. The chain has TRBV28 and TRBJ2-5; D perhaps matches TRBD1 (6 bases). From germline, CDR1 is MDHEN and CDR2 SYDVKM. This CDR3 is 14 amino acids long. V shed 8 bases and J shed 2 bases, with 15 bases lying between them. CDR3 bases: TGTGCCAGCGGCCAGGACAGAGCACAAGAGACCCAGTACTTC. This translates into CASGQDRAQETQYF.

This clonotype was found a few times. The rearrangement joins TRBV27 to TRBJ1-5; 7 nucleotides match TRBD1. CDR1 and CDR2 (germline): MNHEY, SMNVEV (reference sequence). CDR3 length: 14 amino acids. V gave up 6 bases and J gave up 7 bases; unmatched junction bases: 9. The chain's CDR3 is CASRAGGVGQPQHF. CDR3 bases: TGTGCCAGCAGGGCAGGGGGGGTGGGGCAGCCCCAGCATTTT.

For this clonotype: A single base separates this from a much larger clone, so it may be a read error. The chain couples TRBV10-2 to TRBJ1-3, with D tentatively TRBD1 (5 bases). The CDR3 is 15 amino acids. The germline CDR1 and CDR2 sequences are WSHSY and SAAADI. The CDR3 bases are TGCGCCAGCAGCTCAGACAGAAACTCTGGAAACACCGTATATTTT. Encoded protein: CASSSDRNSGNTVYF.

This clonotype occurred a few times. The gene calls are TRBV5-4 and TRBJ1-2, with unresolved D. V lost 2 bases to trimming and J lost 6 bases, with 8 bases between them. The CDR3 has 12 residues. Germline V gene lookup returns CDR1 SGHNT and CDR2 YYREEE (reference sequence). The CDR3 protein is CASSFGTDGYTF. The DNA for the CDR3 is TGTGCCAGCAGCTTTGGCACGGATGGCTACACCTTC.

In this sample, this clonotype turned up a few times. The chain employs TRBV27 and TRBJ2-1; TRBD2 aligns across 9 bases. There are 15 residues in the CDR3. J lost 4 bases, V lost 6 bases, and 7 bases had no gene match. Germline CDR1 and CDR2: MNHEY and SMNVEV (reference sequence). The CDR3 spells CASRSSGDPYNEQFF. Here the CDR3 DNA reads TGTGCCAGCAGGTCTAGCGGGGATCCATACAATGAGCAGTTCTTC.

In nucleotides, the CDR3 is TGTGCCAGCAGCCGCCGAGGGGGTGATTTGGAGGCTTTCTTT. Amino acids: CASSRRGGDLEAFF. The chain joins TRBV6-2 or TRBV6-3 to TRBJ1-1, with a tentative D call TRBD1 (6 bases). Trimming left V 6 bases short and J 11 bases short, with 22 bases between. The CDR3 loop spans 14 amino acids. The germline gives CDR1 MNHEY, CDR2 SVGEGT.

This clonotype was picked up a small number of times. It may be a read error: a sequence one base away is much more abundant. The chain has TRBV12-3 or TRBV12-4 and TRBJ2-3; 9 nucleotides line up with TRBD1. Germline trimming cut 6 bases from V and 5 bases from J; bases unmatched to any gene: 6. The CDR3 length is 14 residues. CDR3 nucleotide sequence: TGTGCCAGCAGGGGACAGGGCTTTGGAGATACGCAGTATTTT. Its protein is CASRGQGFGDTQYF.

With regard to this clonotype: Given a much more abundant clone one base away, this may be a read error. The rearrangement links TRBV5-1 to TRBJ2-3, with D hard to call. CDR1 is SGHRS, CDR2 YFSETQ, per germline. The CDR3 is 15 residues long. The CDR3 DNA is TGCGCCAGCGGCTTGGTTGCCTTCAGCACAGATACGCAGTATTTT. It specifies CASGLVAFSTDTQYF. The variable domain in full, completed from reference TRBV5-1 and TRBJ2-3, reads KAGVTQTPRYLIKTRGQQVTLSCSPISGHRSVSWYQQTPGQGLQFLFEYFSETQRNKGNFPGRFSGRQFSNSRSEMNVSTLELGDSALYLCASGLVAFSTDTQYFGPGTRLTVL.

In nucleotides, the CDR3 is TGTGCCAGCGGAGAGGGGTGGGGGGCTGAGCAGTTCTTC. It specifies CASGEGWGAEQFF. The V call is TRBV12-3 or TRBV12-4, the J call TRBJ2-1; D is possibly TRBD1 or TRBD2 (6 bases each). There are 13 residues in the CDR3. V shed 8 bases and J shed 9 bases, with 17 bases lying between them.

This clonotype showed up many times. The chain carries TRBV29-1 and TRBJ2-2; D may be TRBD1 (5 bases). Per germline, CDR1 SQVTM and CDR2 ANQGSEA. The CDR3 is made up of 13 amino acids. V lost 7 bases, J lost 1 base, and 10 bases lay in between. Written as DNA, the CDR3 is TGCAGCGGTCTAGGGGAGAACACCGGGGAGCTGTTTTTT. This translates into CSGLGENTGELFF.

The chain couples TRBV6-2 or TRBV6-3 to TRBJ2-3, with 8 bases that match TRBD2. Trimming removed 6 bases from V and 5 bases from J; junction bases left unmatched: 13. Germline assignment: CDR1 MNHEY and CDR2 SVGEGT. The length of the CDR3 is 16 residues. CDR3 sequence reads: CASSDSSGGRGDTQYF. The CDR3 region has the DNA TGTGCCAGCAGCGATTCAAGCGGGGGCCGGGGAGATACGCAGTATTTT.

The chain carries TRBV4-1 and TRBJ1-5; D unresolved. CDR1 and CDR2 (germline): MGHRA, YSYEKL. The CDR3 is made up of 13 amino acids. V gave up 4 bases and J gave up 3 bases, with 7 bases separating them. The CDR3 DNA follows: TGCGCCAGCAGCCGGGAGGACAATCAGCCCCAGCATTTT. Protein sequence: CASSREDNQPQHF.